The 21 T cell receptor beta chains listed next were all sequenced from one sample in a study of cytomegalovirus exposure and HLA in healthy donors. With 60 Vbeta and 13 Jbeta primers, the PCR was carried out. Assay used: immunoSEQ multiplex PCR; TCRdb lists only in-frame clones, some missing. The sample has about 88,000 clones; 79% are singletons. Sequencing used PBMCs. Receptors were obtained from a man aged 25-45 years in good health and CMV-seronegative.

The CDR3 DNA sequence: TGTGCCAGTAGTATGGCGACAGGGGCAACTAATGAAAAACTGTTTTTT. Protein: CASSMATGATNEKLFF. The chain employs TRBV19 and TRBJ1-4, with 8 bases identical to TRBD1. This CDR3 contains 16 residues. J gave up 0 bases and V 3 bases, and 3 bases lay outside the gene matches. CDR1 and CDR2 from the germline V gene are LNHDA and SQIVND (reference sequence).

The genes are TRBV5-8 and TRBJ1-6; a weak D match, TRBD1 (5 bases). Trimming removed 4 bases at V and 9 bases at J, with 14 bases between. The CDR3 runs 14 residues. CDR1 is SGHTS and CDR2 is YDEGEE in the germline V gene. CDR3 amino acids: CASSPGLLISPLHF. For the CDR3, the DNA is TGTGCCAGCAGCCCGGGACTTTTAATTTCACCCCTCCACTTT.

The V gene is TRBV19, the J gene TRBJ2-7; 8 bases are shared with TRBD1. Germline CDR1 and CDR2: LNHDA and SQIVND (reference sequence). This CDR3 contains 14 residues. V gave up 4 bases and J gave up 0 bases; unmatched junction bases: 2. The DNA for the CDR3 is TGTGCCAGTAGTAGGGACAGGAGCTCCTACGAGCAGTACTTC. This gives the protein CASSRDRSSYEQYF.

The CDR3 here is CASSSGTAINSPLHF. The DNA of the CDR3 is TGTGCCAGCAGCTCTGGGACAGCCATTAATTCACCCCTCCACTTT. The chain recombines TRBV5-4 with TRBJ1-6, with 7 positions matching TRBD1. V shed 3 bases and J 6 bases; nucleotides not matched to a gene: 6. This CDR3 spans 15 amino acids. Per germline, CDR1 SGHNT and CDR2 YYREEE (reference sequence).

The chain has TRBV11-2 and TRBJ2-5; no clear D gene. Trimming left V 8 bases short and J 4 bases short, with 17 bases between. This CDR3 is built from 14 residues. Looked up from germline, CDR1 is SGHAT and CDR2 is FQNNGV. As DNA, the CDR3 is TGTGCCAGCTCCAAGTTCCACGCGGTAGAGACCCAGTACTTC. Amino acid sequence: CASSKFHAVETQYF.

The gene calls are TRBV18 and TRBJ1-5, with D possibly TRBD1 on 6 matching bases. CDR1 is KGHSH and CDR2 is LQKENI in the germline V gene. The germline V and J ends were trimmed by 2 bases and 5 bases, with 10 bases remaining between them. The CDR3 covers 14 residues. CDR3 in DNA: TGTGCCAGCTCACCAATGGGGGCGGATCAGCCCCAGCATTTT. Protein: CASSPMGADQPQHF.

The chain couples TRBV14 to TRBJ2-7; D might be TRBD1 (6 bases). This CDR3 comprises 14 residues. The V end lost 4 bases, the J end lost 4 bases, and 14 bases lay between the germline ends. Germline CDR1 reads SGHDN; CDR2 reads FVKESK. CDR3 region: CASSPTIQGYEQYF. CDR3 coding DNA: TGTGCCAGCAGCCCGACCATACAGGGATACGAGCAGTACTTC. The whole variable domain, filled in from reference TRBV14 and TRBJ2-7, reads EAGVTQFPSHSVIEKGQTVTLRCDPISGHDNLYWYRRVMGKEIKFLLHFVKESKQDESGMPNNRFLAERTGGTYSTLKVQPAELEDSGVYFCASSPTIQGYEQYFGPGTRLTVT.

J is TRBJ2-2 and V is TRBV11-2, with 7 positions matching TRBD2. J was trimmed by 0 bases and V by 7 bases; bases with no gene match: 5. Per germline, CDR1 SGHAT and CDR2 FQNNGV. CDR3 length: 15 amino acids. The chain's CDR3 is CASTLGLANTGELFF. The DNA of the CDR3 is TGTGCCAGCACTCTAGGACTAGCGAACACCGGGGAGCTGTTTTTT.

About this clone: The junction does not match germline at one end; this may be a read error. V and J are TRBV9 and TRBJ2-2, with D possibly TRBD2 on 6 matching bases. Germline CDR1 SGDLS, CDR2 YYNGEE. This CDR3 has 16 residues. CDR3 in amino acids: CASSVDLAANAGELFF. In DNA, the CDR3 is TGTGCCAGCAGCGTAGATTTAGCGGCGAACGCCGGGGAGCTGTTTTTT.

CDR3 in amino acids: CASSFRAGEQYF. For the CDR3, the DNA is TGTGCCAGCAGTTTCAGGGCGGGGGAGCAGTACTTC. The V and J genes are TRBV27 and TRBJ2-7, with D perhaps matching TRBD2 (6 bases). Trimming took 3 bases from V and 7 from J, leaving 10 bases between them. This CDR3 has 12 amino acids. CDR1 and CDR2 (germline): MNHEY, SMNVEV (reference sequence).

The chain joins TRBV4-3 to TRBJ2-2; 7 bases agree with TRBD1. The V and J ends lost 3 bases and 1 base, in that order; junction bases with no gene match: 5. The CDR3 is 16 residues long. CDR1 and CDR2 (germline): LGHNA, YSLEER. CDR3 coding DNA: TGCGCCAGCAGCCACCCCAGGACAGGGAACACCGGGGAGCTGTTTTTT. It is translated as CASSHPRTGNTGELFF.

The chain combines TRBV4-1 with TRBJ1-4; D is unclear. Trimming took 1 base from V and 4 from J, leaving 7 bases between them. Germline loops: CDR1 MGHRA, CDR2 YSYEKL. CDR3 size: 14 residues. CDR3 protein: CASSQGHINEKLFF. In DNA form, the CDR3 reads TGCGCCAGCAGCCAAGGACATATTAATGAAAAACTGTTTTTT.

On this clone itself: Distinct nucleotide sequences in the sample also encode this CDR3. The gene calls are TRBV9 and TRBJ1-1; D unclear. Per the germline V gene, CDR1 is SGDLS and CDR2 is YYNGEE. The V and J ends lost 0 bases and 5 bases respectively, with 5 bases between them. The CDR3 runs 12 residues. CDR3 nucleotides: TGTGCCAGCAGCGTAGGCGGGACTGAAGCTTTCTTT. Encoded protein: CASSVGGTEAFF. Together with reference TRBV9 and TRBJ1-1, the CDR3 gives the full variable domain: DSGVTQTPKHLITATGQRVTLRCSPRSGDLSVYWYQQSLDQGLQFLIQYYNGEERAKGNILERFSAQQFPDLHSELNLSSLELGDSALYFCASSVGGTEAFFGQGTRLTVV.

The chain joins TRBV5-5 to TRBJ2-2, with 9 positions matching TRBD1. Trimming took 4 bases from V and 7 from J; bases not matched to a gene: 11. The V gene's germline CDR1 is SGHKS and CDR2 YYEKEE (reference sequence). The CDR3 is 16 residues long. The DNA of the CDR3 is TGTGCCAGCAGCGGTTCCGGGACAGGGACGAGCGGGGAGCTGTTTTTT. It codes for CASSGSGTGTSGELFF.

The genes are TRBV6-6 and TRBJ1-2; 8 bases are a match to TRBD1. Germline-derived CDR1 and CDR2 are MNHNY and SVGAGI (reference sequence). CDR3 length equals 14 residues. V lost 2 bases, J lost 3 bases, and 2 bases stayed unmatched. CDR3 DNA: TGTGCCAGCAGTTACGAGACAGGGGACTATGGCTACACCTTC. Translation: CASSYETGDYGYTF.

The gene calls are TRBV11-2 and TRBJ2-5, with 9 bases matching TRBD2. The J segment lost 5 bases and the V segment lost 3 bases, leaving 7 bases of the junction unmatched. The CDR3 totals 15 residues. From germline, CDR1 is SGHAT and CDR2 FQNNGV. CDR3 sequence: CASSFTRGGWETQYF. The CDR3 nucleotides are TGTGCCAGCAGCTTTACGCGGGGGGGCTGGGAGACCCAGTACTTC.

The chain joins TRBV19 to TRBJ2-2; 8 bases fit TRBD2. This CDR3 has 13 residues. Germline V lookup: CDR1 LNHDA, CDR2 SQIVND (reference sequence). The CDR3 region has the DNA TGTGCGAGCGAGCGGGGGTCGATCGGGGAGCTGTTTTTT. Residues: CASERGSIGELFF. Full variable domain (missing parts from reference TRBV19 and TRBJ2-2): DGGITQSPKYLFRKEGQNVTLSCEQNLNHDAMYWYRQDPGQGLRLIYYSQIVNDFQKGDIAEGYSVSREKKESFPLTVTSAQKNPTAFYLCASERGSIGELFFGEGSRLTVL.

The V call is TRBV14, the J call TRBJ2-7, with unresolved D. Germline-derived CDR1 and CDR2 are SGHDN and FVKESK. The CDR3 sequence is 16 residues long. Trimming stripped 1 base from V and 1 base from J, with 14 bases between. The CDR3, as DNA: TGTGCCAGCAGCCAAGGTGGCGGATCATCTTCCTACGAGCAGTACTTC. Translating it yields CASSQGGGSSSYEQYF.

DNA for the CDR3: TGTGCCAGCAGCCAAGAATTAGGGACAAATCAAGAGACCCAGTACTTC. Its protein product is CASSQELGTNQETQYF. The chain recombines TRBV4-2 with TRBJ2-5, with TRBD1 as a possible D gene (6 bases). The CDR3 loop spans 16 amino acids. V was cut by 0 bases and J by 2 bases, with 13 bases left in between. Germline V gene data show CDR1 as LGHNA and CDR2 as YNFKEQ.

DNA of the CDR3: TGTGCCAGCAGGCACGCATCCGGGACAGGGGCCTACGAGCAGTACTTC. The encoded protein is CASRHASGTGAYEQYF. This rearrangement joins TRBV13 to TRBJ2-7; 10 bases line up with TRBD1. The CDR3 sequence is 16 residues long. The V gene's germline CDR1 is PRHDT and CDR2 FYEKMQ (reference sequence). V dropped 6 bases and J dropped 2; count of bases not matched to a gene: 10.

The chain couples TRBV30 to TRBJ2-5; D tentatively reads TRBD1 or TRBD2 (5 bases each). The J call may be wrong; the DNA end is better matched by TRBJ2-7. The CDR3 runs to 14 residues. From germline, CDR1 is GTSNPN and CDR2 SVGIG (reference sequence). The chain's CDR3 is CAWRESGQGHEQYF. CDR3 DNA: TGTGCCTGGAGGGAGTCGGGGCAGGGACACGAGCAGTACTTC.